This T cell receptor (beta chain) appears in the sequencing data of a study of blood T cells in healthy people across ages. This clonotype has just a few counts. Antigen unknown. The sample, 9 to 10 milliliters of peripheral blood, was drawn from each donor. This CDR3 is built from 14 residues. CDR1 and CDR2 (germline): LGHNA, YNFKEQ. Between the trimmed V and J ends, which lost 8 bases and 3 bases, there was a span of 13 bases. Primers used in a second PCR of about 7 to 12 cycles were a sample-barcoded 5' primer and a J-beta primer mix. Every cDNA molecule bore a tag from a template-switch adaptor containing 12 random nucleotides. TCRdb analysed the 5' RACE reads with MiXCR anew, one entry per CDR3 protein. The table lists around 990,000 distinct CDR3 sequences, about two fifths of them singletons. Study-wide findings and caveats: Across samples, TCR beta diversity tracked strongly with naive T cell percentage.

The material sequenced was blood. The clonotype was recovered from a young man in good health. The V and J genes are TRBV4-2 and TRBJ2-2, with D maybe TRBD2 (5 bases). The DNA for the CDR3 is TGTGCCAGCGCTCAGGACTCTCACACCGGGGAGCTGTTTTTT. Residues: CASAQDSHTGELFF.